These T cell receptor beta chains were read from a single sample in a study of technical replicates of blood from a handful of donors. Data came from immunoSEQ multiplex PCR; TCRdb stores just in-frame clones and leaves some out. Of 74,000 or so clones listed, around 96% are singletons. Material for sequencing was T cells isolated from PBMCs. Every receptor here comes from a human donor in good health. The CDR3 runs from the conserved cysteine through the conserved F or W. The D gene is left open where the match is weak. A clone size is listed for some rows: how often the clone was seen (once, few, many), or a class if it is expanded.

TRBJ2-7	TRBV6-1	TRBD2	-	CASSEFGRGPQYEQYF	TGTGCCAGCAGTGAATTCGGGAGGGGCCCCCAATACGAGCAGTACTTC
TRBJ2-3	TRBV29-1	-	-	CSVLSAGVSTDTQYF	TGCAGCGTTCTATCGGCAGGGGTTAGCACAGATACGCAGTATTTT
TRBJ1-4	TRBV2	TRBD1	-	CASRLTGESEKLFF	TGTGCCAGCAGATTAACAGGGGAGTCCGAAAAACTGTTTTTT
TRBJ2-1	TRBV5-1	TRBD2	-	CASMVLAGVVDEQFF	TGCGCCAGCATGGTTTTAGCGGGAGTCGTCGATGAGCAGTTCTTC
TRBJ1-4	TRBV19	TRBD1	once	CASSAGTATASTNEKLFF	TGTGCCAGTAGTGCTGGGACAGCCACAGCCTCAACTAATGAAAAACTGTTTTTT
TRBJ2-5	TRBV7-3	TRBD1	-	CASSLSPGGQETQYF	TGTGCCAGCAGCTTATCGCCAGGGGGCCAAGAGACCCAGTACTTC
TRBJ2-5	TRBV5-1	-	-	CASSYLAETKETQYF	TGCGCCAGCAGTTATTTGGCAGAGACAAAAGAGACCCAGTACTTC
TRBJ2-1	TRBV2	TRBD1	-	CASRDRGQSYNEQFF	TGTGCCAGCAGGGACAGGGGTCAATCCTACAATGAGCAGTTCTTC
TRBJ1-5	TRBV28	-	-	CASSIIYGPQHF	TGTGCCAGCAGCATAATCTATGGTCCCCAGCATTTT
TRBJ2-7	TRBV28	TRBD2	-	CASWEGNANEQYF	TGTGCCAGTTGGGAGGGGAACGCGAACGAGCAGTACTTC
TRBJ1-5	TRBV19	-	-	CASQASANSNQPQHF	TGTGCCAGCCAGGCGTCCGCGAATAGCAATCAGCCCCAGCATTTT
TRBJ2-7	TRBV11-2	-	-	CASSIFQGVLSYEQYF	TGTGCCAGCAGCATCTTTCAGGGTGTTCTATCCTACGAGCAGTACTTC
TRBJ2-1	TRBV5-3	-	-	CARSLYGEQFF	TGTGCCAGAAGCTTGTACGGTGAGCAGTTCTTC
TRBJ2-3	TRBV10-2	-	-	CASSRVAGLGTDTQYF	TGCGCCAGCAGCAGGGTGGCAGGGCTGGGCACAGATACGCAGTATTTT
TRBJ2-5	TRBV14	-	-	CASSQVAGLRETQYF	TGTGCCAGCAGCCAAGTGGCGGGGTTGAGAGAGACCCAGTACTTC
TRBJ2-7	TRBV5-1	-	-	CASSSYPLYSNEQYF	TGCGCCAGCAGCTCATATCCCCTCTACTCGAACGAGCAGTACTTC
TRBJ1-1	TRBV30	-	-	CAWSQRTALNTEAFF	TGTGCCTGGAGTCAAAGGACAGCCTTGAACACTGAAGCTTTCTTT
TRBJ2-7	TRBV6-1	-	-	CASSSGSYEQYF	TGTGCCAGCAGTTCAGGAAGCTACGAGCAGTACTTC
TRBJ1-2	TRBV4-1	TRBD1	-	CASSQPRQGEGYTF	TGCGCCAGCAGCCAACCGCGACAGGGAGAGGGCTACACCTTC
TRBJ1-1	TRBV10-3	TRBD1	once	CAISEWTGRNTEAFF	TGTGCCATCAGTGAATGGACAGGACGGAACACTGAAGCTTTCTTT
TRBJ2-5	TRBV28	TRBD2	-	CASSLRASGSPWETQYF	TGTGCCAGCAGTTTGAGGGCTAGCGGGAGTCCTTGGGAGACCCAGTACTTC
TRBJ1-1	TRBV15	TRBD1	-	CATSGIQGGNTEAFF	TGTGCCACCAGCGGCATACAGGGGGGGAACACTGAAGCTTTCTTT
TRBJ2-6	TRBV15	-	once	CATSRDRVAGANVLTF	TGTGCCACCAGCAGAGACAGGGTGGCTGGGGCCAACGTCCTGACTTTC
TRBJ2-3	TRBV6-4	TRBD2	-	CASSDVAGSTDTQYF	TGTGCCAGCAGTGACGTAGCGGGTAGCACAGATACGCAGTATTTT
TRBJ2-2	TRBV27	TRBD1	once	CASSLTGQHTGELFF	TGTGCCAGCAGTTTAACGGGACAGCACACCGGGGAGCTGTTTTTT
TRBJ2-1	TRBV11-2	-	-	CASSLSRPYNEQFF	TGTGCCAGCAGTCTCTCTAGGCCCTACAATGAGCAGTTCTTC
TRBJ2-7	TRBV7-6	TRBD2	-	CASSSPLAGGPVEQYF	TGTGCCAGCAGCTCTCCTCTAGCGGGAGGGCCGGTCGAGCAGTACTTC
TRBJ1-2	TRBV11-2	-	once	CASSTGTYYGYTF	TGTGCCAGCAGCACCGGGACTTATTATGGCTACACCTTC
TRBJ2-3	TRBV30	-	-	CAWSASGPYPPSADTQYF	TGTGCCTGGAGTGCATCGGGTCCCTACCCCCCCTCCGCAGATACGCAGTATTTT
TRBJ2-3	TRBV5-1	-	-	CASRPGDVTDTQYF	TGCGCCAGCCGGCCGGGGGACGTTACAGATACGCAGTATTTT
TRBJ2-5	TRBV6-1	TRBD2	-	CASSTTSGSGETQYF	TGTGCCAGCAGCACAACTAGCGGGAGCGGTGAGACCCAGTACTTC
TRBJ2-2	TRBV27	-	-	CASSLNWDTSTHEELFF	TGTGCCAGCAGTTTGAATTGGGACACCTCTACACACGAGGAGCTGTTTTTT
TRBJ1-6	TRBV14	TRBD1	-	CASSSGTGTSYNSPLHF	TGTGCCAGCAGCTCCGGGACAGGGACCTCCTATAATTCACCCCTCCACTTT
TRBJ2-7	TRBV28	-	-	CASSFSLYEQYF	TGTGCCAGCAGTTTTAGTCTGTACGAGCAGTACTTC
TRBJ1-4	TRBV6-5	-	once	CASSYLESTNEKLFF	TGTGCCAGCAGTTACTTGGAGTCAACTAATGAAAAACTGTTTTTT
TRBJ1-1	TRBV11-3	-	-	CASSLGYRLQNTEAFF	TGTGCCAGCAGCTTAGGTTACAGATTACAGAACACTGAAGCTTTCTTT
TRBJ2-2	TRBV19	TRBD1	-	CASSTVQGYTGELFF	TGTGCCAGTAGTACAGTACAGGGGTACACCGGGGAGCTGTTTTTT
TRBJ2-7	TRBV19	TRBD2	-	CASSSTSGYEQYF	TGTGCCAGTAGTAGCACTAGCGGCTACGAGCAGTACTTC
TRBJ2-2	TRBV5-4	-	-	CASSLVPGEYTGELFF	TGTGCCAGCAGCTTGGTTCCGGGAGAGTACACCGGGGAGCTGTTTTTT
TRBJ1-2	TRBV18	-	-	CASSPGNREYTF	TGTGCCAGCTCACCAGGTAACAGGGAGTACACCTTC